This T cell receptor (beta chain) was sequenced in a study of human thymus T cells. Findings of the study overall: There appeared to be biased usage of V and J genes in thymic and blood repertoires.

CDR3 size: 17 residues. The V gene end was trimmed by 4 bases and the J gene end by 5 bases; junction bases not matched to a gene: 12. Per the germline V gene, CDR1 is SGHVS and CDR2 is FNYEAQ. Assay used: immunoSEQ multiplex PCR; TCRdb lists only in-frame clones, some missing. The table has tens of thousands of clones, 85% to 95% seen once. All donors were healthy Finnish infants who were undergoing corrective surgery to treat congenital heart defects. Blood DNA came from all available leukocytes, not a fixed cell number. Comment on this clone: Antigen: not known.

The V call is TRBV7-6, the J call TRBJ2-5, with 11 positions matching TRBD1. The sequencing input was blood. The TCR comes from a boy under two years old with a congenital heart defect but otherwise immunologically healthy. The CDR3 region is CASSSKVGQGARETQYF. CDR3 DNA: TGTGCCAGCAGCTCTAAGGTTGGACAGGGGGCGCGTGAGACCCAGTACTTC.